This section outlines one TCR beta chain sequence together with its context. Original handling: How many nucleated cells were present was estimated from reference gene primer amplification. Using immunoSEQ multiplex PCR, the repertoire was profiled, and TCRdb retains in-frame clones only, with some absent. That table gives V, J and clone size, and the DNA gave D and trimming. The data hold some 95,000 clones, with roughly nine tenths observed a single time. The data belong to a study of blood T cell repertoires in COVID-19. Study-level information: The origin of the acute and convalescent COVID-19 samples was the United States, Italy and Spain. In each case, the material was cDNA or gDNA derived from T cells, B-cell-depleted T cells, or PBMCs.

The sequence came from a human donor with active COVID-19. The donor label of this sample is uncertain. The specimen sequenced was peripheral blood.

The CDR3 protein is CASSGQGFYTF. The CDR3 DNA sequence: TGTGCCAGCAGCGGACAGGGATTCTACACCTTC. This chain connects TRBV9 to TRBJ1-2; 7 bases align to TRBD1. The germline gives CDR1 SGDLS, CDR2 YYNGEE. With V trimmed by 3 bases and J by 10 bases, 3 bases remained unmatched. The CDR3 contains 11 residues.